The rows below give T cell receptor beta chains drawn from one sample of a study of T cell changes during pregnancy in multiple sclerosis. Method: immunoSEQ multiplex PCR; TCRdb's copy keeps in-frame clones and lacks some. The sample consists of about 40,000 clones, around 90% of them appearing once. The material was CD4+ T cells from peripheral blood mononuclear cells, obtained in the third trimester of pregnancy. Every receptor here comes from a female donor with multiple sclerosis, enrolled in a pregnancy study. Both conserved end residues are part of each CDR3. A D gene is named only where the DNA matches it firmly. A row's size may be missing; if present it is once, few, many or a size class.

>TRBV5-1|-|TRBJ2-3|-
CASSSQGGTDTQYF
TGCGCCAGCAGCTCCCAGGGTGGTACAGATACGCAGTATTTT
>TRBV28|-|TRBJ1-4|-
CASSGGQMRQEKLFF
TGTGCCAGCAGTGGCGGACAGATGCGTCAAGAAAAACTGTTTTTT
>TRBV18|-|TRBJ2-7|TRBD1
CASSPPGTGLHEQYF
TGTGCCAGCTCACCACCCGGGACAGGGCTCCACGAGCAGTACTTC
>TRBV29-1|-|TRBJ1-2|-
CSVEGPDGYTF
TGCAGCGTTGAAGGGCCCGATGGCTACACCTTC
>TRBV5-1|-|TRBJ1-2|-
CASSLGTASNYGYTF
TGCGCCAGCAGCTTGGGGACAGCTTCTAACTATGGCTACACCTTC
>TRBV30|-|TRBJ2-7|-
CARGTAYEQYF
TGTGCCCGCGGGACAGCCTACGAGCAGTACTTC
>TRBV7-2|-|TRBJ1-1|TRBD1
CASSGYRGANTEAFF
TGTGCCAGCAGCGGATACAGGGGAGCGAACACTGAAGCTTTCTTT
>TRBV10-3|once|TRBJ1-1|-
CAISDSGTLDTEAFF
TGTGCCATCAGTGATTCCGGGACATTAGACACTGAAGCTTTCTTT
>TRBV9|-|TRBJ2-3|-
CASSARAGQGTDTQYF
TGTGCCAGCAGCGCGAGGGCGGGGCAGGGCACAGATACGCAGTATTTT
>TRBV6-5|-|TRBJ2-7|TRBD2
CASSDALAGEEQYF
TGTGCCAGCAGTGATGCCTTAGCGGGAGAGGAGCAGTACTTC
>TRBV5-1|-|TRBJ2-1|TRBD2
CASSDPGLAWGSSYNEQFF
TGCGCCAGCAGCGACCCGGGACTAGCTTGGGGAAGCTCCTACAATGAGCAGTTCTTC
>TRBV19|-|TRBJ1-3|-
CASLRRGIVGNTIYF
TGTGCCAGCCTGAGGAGAGGGATCGTGGGAAACACCATATATTTT
>TRBV11-2|-|TRBJ1-3|-
CASSLDSAGLFGNTIYF
TGTGCCAGCAGCTTAGATTCCGCCGGTCTATTCGGAAACACCATATATTTT
>TRBV19|-|TRBJ2-3|TRBD1
CASRDRGSYTDTQYF
TGTGCCAGTAGAGACAGGGGATCTTACACAGATACGCAGTATTTT
>TRBV5-4|-|TRBJ2-3|TRBD2
CASSLVRLAGETDTQYF
TGTGCCAGCAGCTTGGTAAGACTAGCGGGAGAAACAGATACGCAGTATTTT
>TRBV19|-|TRBJ2-3|TRBD1
CASKTGGPDTQYF
TGTGCCAGTAAGACAGGGGGCCCAGATACGCAGTATTTT
>TRBV6-7|-|TRBJ2-7|TRBD2
CASEASIEREIYEQYF
TGTGCCAGCGAAGCCTCGATAGAGCGGGAGATATACGAGCAGTACTTC
>TRBV28|-|TRBJ1-2|-
CASSPSEENGYTF
TGTGCCAGCAGTCCGTCGGAGGAAAATGGCTACACCTTC
>TRBV2|-|TRBJ2-1|-
CASSEGRESVYNEQFF
TGTGCCAGCAGTGAAGGCCGGGAGTCAGTCTACAATGAGCAGTTCTTC
>TRBV28|-|TRBJ2-1|TRBD2
CASGLAGSTMGEQFF
TGTGCCAGCGGACTAGCGGGAAGTACAATGGGTGAGCAGTTCTTC